This T cell receptor beta chain was obtained from a study of T cell repertoires and HLA-DP antigens. Study background: Pre-culture CD4+ samples used 1,200 ng DNA versus about 220 ng for CD137+CD4+ sorts.

CDR1 is SGHRS, CDR2 YFSETQ, per germline. The ends lost 4 bases at V and 3 bases at J; junction bases unmatched: 0. The CDR3 is 12 amino acids. With respect to this clone: As yet, its antigen is unknown.

The assay was immunoSEQ multiplex PCR, and TCRdb's table has in-frame clones only and misses some. Altogether around 90,000 clones are present, around nine tenths being singletons, with the ten largest covering 1.5% to 2%. CD4+ T cells, purified by negative selection, averaged 97.7% purity. The V and J genes are TRBV5-1 and TRBJ2-7; the match to TRBD1 covers 8 bases. Sequenced: CD4+ T cells from PBMCs. The clonotype comes from a man in his fifties or sixties in good health and CMV-seronegative. The DNA of the CDR3 is TGCGCCAGCAGCGGACAGGGCTACGAGCAGTACTTC. As protein: CASSGQGYEQYF.